The clone carrying this TCR beta chain was seen a single time. During corrective heart surgery, resections were taken, and the thymus tissue came from them. This entry belongs to a study of human thymus T cells. CDR1 SGHVS and CDR2 FNYEAQ come from the germline V gene. This CDR3 spans 13 amino acids. V was pared by 5 bases and J by 9 bases, with 14 bases between. Here immunoSEQ multiplex PCR was the method, and the copy in TCRdb shows in-frame clones only, minus some. The profile shows 65,000 to 90,000 clones, 90% to 95% of them singletons. The chain is built from TRBV7-6 and TRBJ2-1; D unresolved. The sequencing input was thymus tissue. The TCR originated in a girl less than two years old with a congenital heart defect but otherwise immunologically healthy. CDR3 DNA: TGTGCCAGCAGCCCCCCCCGCGTGGCTGAGCAGTTCTTC. This codes for CASSPPRVAEQFF.